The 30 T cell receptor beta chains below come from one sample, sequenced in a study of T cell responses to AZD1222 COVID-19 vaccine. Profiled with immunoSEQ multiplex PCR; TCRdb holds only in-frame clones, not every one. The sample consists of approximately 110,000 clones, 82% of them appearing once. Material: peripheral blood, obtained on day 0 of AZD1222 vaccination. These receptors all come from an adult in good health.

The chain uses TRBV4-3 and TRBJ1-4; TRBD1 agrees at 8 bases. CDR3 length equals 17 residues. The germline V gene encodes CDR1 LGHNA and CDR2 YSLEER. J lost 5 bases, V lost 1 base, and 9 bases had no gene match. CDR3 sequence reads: CASSQGWFGQGNEKLFF. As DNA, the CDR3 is TGCGCCAGCAGCCAAGGGTGGTTCGGACAGGGAAATGAAAAACTGTTTTTT.

The CDR3 reads CASSLTSGGSADTQYF. DNA of the CDR3: TGTGCCAGCAGTTTGACTAGCGGGGGAAGTGCAGATACGCAGTATTTT. This rearrangement joins TRBV6-5 to TRBJ2-3; TRBD2 agrees at 12 bases. The germline gives CDR1 MNHEY, CDR2 SVGAGI. CDR3 length equals 16 residues. V was pared by 4 bases and J by 4 bases, with 6 bases of the junction left unmatched.

The CDR3, as DNA: TGTGCCAGCAGTCGGGACAGGTCTACTTATGGCTACACCTTC. Protein: CASSRDRSTYGYTF. This chain uses TRBV6-5 with TRBJ1-2; 8 bases are shared with TRBD1. Germline CDR1 and CDR2: MNHEY and SVGAGI. The CDR3 is 14 residues long. The J segment lost 5 bases and the V segment lost 5 bases, leaving 7 bases of the junction unmatched.

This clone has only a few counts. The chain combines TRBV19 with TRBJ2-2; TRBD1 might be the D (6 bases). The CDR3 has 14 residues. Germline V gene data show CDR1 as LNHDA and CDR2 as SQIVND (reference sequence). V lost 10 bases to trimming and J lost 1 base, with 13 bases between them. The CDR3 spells CATQGRQNTGELFF. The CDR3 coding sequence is TGTGCCACTCAGGGGCGGCAGAACACCGGGGAGCTGTTTTTT.

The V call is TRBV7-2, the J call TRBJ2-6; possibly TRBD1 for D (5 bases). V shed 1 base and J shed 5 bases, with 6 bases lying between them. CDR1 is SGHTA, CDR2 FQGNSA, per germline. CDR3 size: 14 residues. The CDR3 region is CASSLGQWANVLTF. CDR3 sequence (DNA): TGTGCCAGCAGCTTAGGACAGTGGGCCAACGTCCTGACTTTC.

CDR3 region: CASSVGQSADTQYF. The CDR3 DNA reads as TGCGCCAGCAGCGTCGGACAGTCGGCAGATACGCAGTATTTT. The genes are TRBV5-1 and TRBJ2-3; a weak D match, TRBD1 (6 bases). CDR3 length: 14 amino acids. The V end was cut by 4 bases, the J end by 4 bases, with 13 bases between. The germline V gene encodes CDR1 SGHRS and CDR2 YFSETQ. Full variable domain (rest looked up from reference TRBV5-1 and TRBJ2-3): KAGVTQTPRYLIKTRGQQVTLSCSPISGHRSVSWYQQTPGQGLQFLFEYFSETQRNKGNFPGRFSGRQFSNSRSEMNVSTLELGDSALYLCASSVGQSADTQYFGPGTRLTVL.

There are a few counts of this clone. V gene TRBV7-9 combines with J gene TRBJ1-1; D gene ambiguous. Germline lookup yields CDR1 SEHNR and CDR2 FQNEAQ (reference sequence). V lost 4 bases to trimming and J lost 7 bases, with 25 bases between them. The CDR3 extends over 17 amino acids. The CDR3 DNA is TGTGCCAGCAGCTACCCGGGGAGCCAGGCCGAACAAGGTGAAGCTTTCTTT. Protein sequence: CASSYPGSQAEQGEAFF.

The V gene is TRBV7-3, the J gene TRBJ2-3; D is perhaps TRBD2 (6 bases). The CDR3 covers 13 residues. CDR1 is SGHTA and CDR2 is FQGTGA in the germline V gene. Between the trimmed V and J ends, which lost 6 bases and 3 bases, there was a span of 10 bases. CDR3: CASSSSGTDTQYF. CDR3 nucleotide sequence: TGTGCCAGCAGTTCCAGCGGGACAGATACGCAGTATTTT.

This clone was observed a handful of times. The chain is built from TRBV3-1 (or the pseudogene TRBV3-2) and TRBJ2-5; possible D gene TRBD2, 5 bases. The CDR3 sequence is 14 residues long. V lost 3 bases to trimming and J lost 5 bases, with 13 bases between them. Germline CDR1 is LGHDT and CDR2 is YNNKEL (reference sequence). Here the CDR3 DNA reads TGTGCCAGCAGCCAGTCGACTACCCTGGAGACCCAGTACTTC. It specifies CASSQSTTLETQYF.

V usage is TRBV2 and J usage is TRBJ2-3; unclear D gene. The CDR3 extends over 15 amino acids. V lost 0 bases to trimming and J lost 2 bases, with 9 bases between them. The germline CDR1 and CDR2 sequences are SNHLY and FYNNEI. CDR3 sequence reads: CASSEASVPTDTQYF. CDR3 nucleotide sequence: TGTGCCAGCAGTGAAGCGAGCGTCCCCACAGATACGCAGTATTTT.

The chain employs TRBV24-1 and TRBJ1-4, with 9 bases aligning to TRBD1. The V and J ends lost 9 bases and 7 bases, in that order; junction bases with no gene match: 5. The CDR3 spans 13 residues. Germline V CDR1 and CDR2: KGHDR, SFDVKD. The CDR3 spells CATRTGALEKLFF. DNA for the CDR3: TGTGCCACCCGGACAGGGGCGCTTGAAAAACTGTTTTTT.

CDR3 DNA sequence: TGTGCCAGCAGCCAAGTGCTAAACACCGGGGAGCTGTTTTTT. It specifies CASSQVLNTGELFF. V gene TRBV3-1 (or the pseudogene TRBV3-2) combines with J gene TRBJ2-2; D is unclear. Per germline, CDR1 LGHDT and CDR2 YNNKEL (reference sequence). This CDR3 has 14 amino acids. V gave up 1 base and J gave up 2 bases, with 5 bases separating them.

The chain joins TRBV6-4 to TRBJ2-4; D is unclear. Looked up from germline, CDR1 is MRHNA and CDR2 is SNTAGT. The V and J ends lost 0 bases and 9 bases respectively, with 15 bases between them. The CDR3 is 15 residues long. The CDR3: CASSDSIGYSGIQYF. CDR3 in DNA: TGTGCCAGCAGTGACTCGATAGGGTATAGTGGCATTCAGTACTTC.

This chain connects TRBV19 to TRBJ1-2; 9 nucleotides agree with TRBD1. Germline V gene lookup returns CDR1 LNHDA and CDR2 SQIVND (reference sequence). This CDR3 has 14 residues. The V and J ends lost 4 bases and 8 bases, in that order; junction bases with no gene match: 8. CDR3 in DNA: TGTGCCAGTAGTACCCAGACAGGGGGATACGGCTACACCTTC. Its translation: CASSTQTGGYGYTF.

In DNA, the CDR3 is TGTGCCAGCAGTGAATTAGAGAGTCCGGGGAACACTGAAGCTTTCTTT. Translation gives CASSELESPGNTEAFF. The J gene is TRBJ1-1, the V gene TRBV25-1; D is unclear. The CDR3 runs 16 residues. Germline V gives CDR1 MGHDK, CDR2 SYGVNS. V gave up 1 base and J gave up 1 base, with 13 bases separating them. The variable domain in full, completed from reference TRBV25-1 and TRBJ1-1, reads EADIYQTPRYLVIGTGKKITLECSQTMGHDKMYWYQQDPGMELHLIHYSYGVNSTEKGDLSSESTVSRIRTEHFPLTLESARPSHTSQYLCASSELESPGNTEAFFGQGTRLTVV.

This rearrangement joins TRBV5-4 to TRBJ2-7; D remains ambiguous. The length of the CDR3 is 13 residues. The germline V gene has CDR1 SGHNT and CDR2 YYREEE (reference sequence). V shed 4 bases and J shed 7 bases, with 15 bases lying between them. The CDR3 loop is CASSTPVGGEQYF. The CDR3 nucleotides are TGTGCCAGCAGCACCCCAGTGGGCGGTGAGCAGTACTTC.

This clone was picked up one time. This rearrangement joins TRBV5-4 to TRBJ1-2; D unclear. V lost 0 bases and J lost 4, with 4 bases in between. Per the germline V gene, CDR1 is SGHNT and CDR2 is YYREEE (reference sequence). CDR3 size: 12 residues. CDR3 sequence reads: CASSLDSYGYTF. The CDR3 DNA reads TGTGCCAGCAGCTTGGACAGCTATGGCTACACCTTC.

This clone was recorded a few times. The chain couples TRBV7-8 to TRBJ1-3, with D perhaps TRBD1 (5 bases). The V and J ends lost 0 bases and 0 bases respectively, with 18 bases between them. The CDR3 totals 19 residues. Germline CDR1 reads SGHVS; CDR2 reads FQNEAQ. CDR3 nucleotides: TGTGCCAGCAGCTTAGCAGTTGGGGGGTATAGACGCTCTGGAAACACCATATATTTT. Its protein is CASSLAVGGYRRSGNTIYF.

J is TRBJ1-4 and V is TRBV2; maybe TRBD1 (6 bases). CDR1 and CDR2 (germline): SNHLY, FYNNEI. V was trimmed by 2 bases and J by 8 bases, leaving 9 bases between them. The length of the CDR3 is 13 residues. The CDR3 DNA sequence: TGTGCCAGCAGTGAATTACAGGGCGAAAAACTGTTTTTT. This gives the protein CASSELQGEKLFF.

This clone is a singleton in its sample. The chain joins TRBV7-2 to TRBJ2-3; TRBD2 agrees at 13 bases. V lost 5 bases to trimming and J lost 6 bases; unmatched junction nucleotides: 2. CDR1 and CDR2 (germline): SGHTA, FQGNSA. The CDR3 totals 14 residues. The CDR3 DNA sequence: TGTGCCAGCAGCCCACTAGCGGGGGGGGATACGCAGTATTTT. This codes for CASSPLAGGDTQYF.

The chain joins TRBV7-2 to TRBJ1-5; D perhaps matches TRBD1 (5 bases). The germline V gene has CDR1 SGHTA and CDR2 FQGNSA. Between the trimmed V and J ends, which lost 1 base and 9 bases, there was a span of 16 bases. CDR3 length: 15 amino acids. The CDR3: CASSLVWDGEPPQHF. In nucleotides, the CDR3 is TGTGCCAGCAGCTTAGTTTGGGACGGGGAGCCGCCCCAGCATTTT.

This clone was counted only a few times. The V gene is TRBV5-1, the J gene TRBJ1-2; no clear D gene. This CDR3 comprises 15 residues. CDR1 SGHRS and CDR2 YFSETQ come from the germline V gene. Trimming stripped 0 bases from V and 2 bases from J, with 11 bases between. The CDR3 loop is CASSLALGQNYGYTF. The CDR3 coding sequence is TGCGCCAGCAGCTTGGCCCTCGGGCAGAACTATGGCTACACCTTC. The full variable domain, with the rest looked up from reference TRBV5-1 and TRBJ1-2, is KAGVTQTPRYLIKTRGQQVTLSCSPISGHRSVSWYQQTPGQGLQFLFEYFSETQRNKGNFPGRFSGRQFSNSRSEMNVSTLELGDSALYLCASSLALGQNYGYTFGSGTRLTVV.

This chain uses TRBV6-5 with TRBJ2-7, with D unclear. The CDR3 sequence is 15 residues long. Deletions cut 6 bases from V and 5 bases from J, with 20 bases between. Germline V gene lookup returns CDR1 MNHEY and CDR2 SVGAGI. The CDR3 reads CASRRWTAQVDEQYF. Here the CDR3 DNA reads TGTGCCAGCAGGCGGTGGACGGCCCAAGTAGACGAGCAGTACTTC.

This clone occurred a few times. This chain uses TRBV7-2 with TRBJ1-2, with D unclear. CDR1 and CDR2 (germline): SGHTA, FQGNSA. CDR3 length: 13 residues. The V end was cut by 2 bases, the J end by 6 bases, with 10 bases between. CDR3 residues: CASSLSREDGYTF. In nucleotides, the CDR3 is TGTGCCAGCAGCTTATCTAGGGAGGATGGCTACACCTTC.

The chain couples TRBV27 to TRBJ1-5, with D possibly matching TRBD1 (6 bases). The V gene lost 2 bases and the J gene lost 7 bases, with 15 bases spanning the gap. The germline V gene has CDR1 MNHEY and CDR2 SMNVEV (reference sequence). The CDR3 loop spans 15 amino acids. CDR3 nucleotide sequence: TGTGCCAGCAGTTTAAGGTGGGACATCATCCAGCCCCAGCATTTT. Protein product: CASSLRWDIIQPQHF.

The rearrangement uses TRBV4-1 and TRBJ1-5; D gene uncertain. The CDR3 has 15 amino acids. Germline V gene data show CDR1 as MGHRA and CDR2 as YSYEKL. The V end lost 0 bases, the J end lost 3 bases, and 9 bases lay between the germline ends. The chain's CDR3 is CASSQDPQYNQPQHF. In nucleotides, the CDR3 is TGCGCCAGCAGCCAAGACCCCCAGTACAATCAGCCCCAGCATTTT.

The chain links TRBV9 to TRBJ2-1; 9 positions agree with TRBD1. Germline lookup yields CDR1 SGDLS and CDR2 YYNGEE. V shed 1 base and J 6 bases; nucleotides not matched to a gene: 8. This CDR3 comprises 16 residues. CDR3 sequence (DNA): TGTGCCAGCAGCGTATCTCCCGGGACAGGGTTCAATGAGCAGTTCTTC. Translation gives CASSVSPGTGFNEQFF. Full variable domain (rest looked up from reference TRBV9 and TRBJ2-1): DSGVTQTPKHLITATGQRVTLRCSPRSGDLSVYWYQQSLDQGLQFLIQYYNGEERAKGNILERFSAQQFPDLHSELNLSSLELGDSALYFCASSVSPGTGFNEQFFGPGTRLTVL.

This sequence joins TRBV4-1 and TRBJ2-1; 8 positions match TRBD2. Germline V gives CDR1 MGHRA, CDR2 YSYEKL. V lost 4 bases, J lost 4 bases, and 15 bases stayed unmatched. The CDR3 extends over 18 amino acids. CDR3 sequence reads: CASSPGGSGAGVYNEQFF. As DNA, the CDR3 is TGCGCCAGCAGCCCGGGGGGTAGCGGGGCCGGGGTGTACAATGAGCAGTTCTTC.

The CDR3 spells CASSQDLVRARTDTQYF. The CDR3 nucleotides read TGCGCCAGCAGCCAAGATTTGGTCCGGGCCCGCACAGATACGCAGTATTTT. This chain joins TRBV4-3 and TRBJ2-3; D unresolved. The CDR3 runs 17 residues. The germline CDR1 and CDR2 sequences are LGHNA and YSLEER. Trimming shortened V by 0 bases and J by 1 base, and 14 bases separated the two germline ends.

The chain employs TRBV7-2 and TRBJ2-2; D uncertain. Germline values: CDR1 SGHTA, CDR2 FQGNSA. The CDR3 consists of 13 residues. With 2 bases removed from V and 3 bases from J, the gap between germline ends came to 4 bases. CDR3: CASSLRHTGELFF. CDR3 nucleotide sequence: TGTGCCAGCAGCTTACGACACACCGGGGAGCTGTTTTTT.